This entry lists 17 T cell receptor beta chains sequenced from one sample in a study of cytotoxic CD8 clonotypes in ibrutinib-treated CLL. TCRdb keeps only in-frame clones here, not all; method: immunoSEQ multiplex PCR. The sample holds about 200,000 clones, 79% seen once. This specimen consisted of PBMCs, obtained after 12 months of ibrutinib treatment. The receptors derive from a human donor with chronic lymphocytic leukemia.

The V gene is TRBV5-4, the J gene TRBJ1-6; D call uncertain. This CDR3 contains 12 residues. Trimming shortened V by 0 bases and J by 13 bases, and 8 bases separated the two germline ends. Looked up from germline, CDR1 is SGHNT and CDR2 is YYREEE (reference sequence). CDR3 sequence: CASSLGGGPLHF. The CDR3, as DNA: TGTGCCAGCAGCTTGGGCGGCGGGCCCCTCCACTTT.

The V and J genes are TRBV28 and TRBJ2-1; 7 bases align to TRBD1. CDR1 and CDR2 from the germline V gene are MDHEN and SYDVKM. V was pared by 7 bases and J by 4 bases, with 13 bases of the junction left unmatched. This CDR3 is 16 amino acids long. This chain's CDR3 is CASNGESGTVYNEQFF. Here the CDR3 DNA reads TGTGCCAGCAATGGGGAATCCGGGACAGTATACAATGAGCAGTTCTTC.

The CDR3 is CATLVGPQGNEQFF. The CDR3 DNA is TGTGCCACCCTCGTGGGGCCGCAGGGCAATGAGCAGTTCTTC. The rearrangement uses TRBV10-3 and TRBJ2-1; weak D call: TRBD1 (5 bases). The CDR3 loop spans 14 amino acids. V gave up 10 bases and J gave up 6 bases, with 19 bases separating them. The V gene's germline CDR1 is ENHRY and CDR2 SYGVKD.

The chain employs TRBV30 and TRBJ1-1; no clear D gene. Germline V gene sequence: CDR1 GTSNPN, CDR2 SVGIG (reference sequence). This CDR3 has 12 residues. Trimming left V 2 bases short and J 2 bases short, with 6 bases between. The CDR3 DNA sequence: TGTGCCTGGAGTAGGCACAACACTGAAGCTTTCTTT. This codes for CAWSRHNTEAFF. Supplemented by reference TRBV30 and TRBJ1-1, the full variable domain reads SQTIHQWPATLVQPVGSPLSLECTVEGTSNPNLYWYRQAAGRGLQLLFYSVGIGQISSEVPQNLSASRPQDRQFILSSKKLLLSDSGFYLCAWSRHNTEAFFGQGTRLTVV.

Only a few counts were recorded for this clone. The V call is TRBV5-4, the J call TRBJ1-2; D unresolved. CDR3 length: 15 amino acids. V was cut by 2 bases and J by 2 bases, with 13 bases left in between. Looked up from germline, CDR1 is SGHNT and CDR2 is YYREEE (reference sequence). CDR3 sequence reads: CASSLPPQENYGYTF. As DNA, the CDR3 is TGTGCCAGCAGCTTACCACCTCAGGAGAACTATGGCTACACCTTC. The full variable domain, rest sourced from reference TRBV5-4 and TRBJ1-2, is ETGVTQSPTHLIKTRGQQVTLRCSSQSGHNTVSWYQQALGQGPQFIFQYYREEENGRGNFPPRFSGLQFPNYSSELNVNALELDDSALYLCASSLPPQENYGYTFGSGTRLTVV.

This chain connects TRBV11-2 to TRBJ2-1; weak D call: TRBD1 (5 bases). Trimming took 5 bases from V and 4 from J, leaving 15 bases between them. Germline V gene data show CDR1 as SGHAT and CDR2 as FQNNGV. The CDR3 consists of 15 residues. CDR3 loop: CASSLRQSAYNEQFF. The DNA for the CDR3 is TGTGCCAGCAGCCTCCGACAGAGCGCGTACAATGAGCAGTTCTTC.

The chain couples TRBV2 to TRBJ2-7, with D perhaps matching TRBD1 (6 bases). This CDR3 contains 14 residues. V lost 2 bases to trimming and J lost 2 bases, with 10 bases between them. Per the germline V gene, CDR1 is SNHLY and CDR2 is FYNNEI. This CDR3 reads CASSERYRAYEQYF. CDR3 DNA sequence: TGTGCCAGCAGTGAAAGGTACAGGGCCTACGAGCAGTACTTC.

The chain employs TRBV2 and TRBJ2-5, with D perhaps TRBD1 (5 bases). The CDR3 is 11 amino acids. V dropped 9 bases and J dropped 4 bases, with 9 bases sitting between them. Germline CDR1 SNHLY, CDR2 FYNNEI. The DNA for the CDR3 is TGTGCCAGGACAGTAGGAGAGACCCAGTACTTC. Protein sequence: CARTVGETQYF. The full variable domain, in which reference TRBV2 and TRBJ2-5 provide the parts outside the CDR3, is EPEVTQTPSHQVTQMGQEVILRCVPISNHLYFYWYRQILGQKVEFLVSFYNNEISEKSEIFDDQFSVERPDGSNFTLKIRSTKLEDSAMYFCARTVGETQYFGPGTRLLVL.

This clone has just one count. V gene TRBV19 combines with J gene TRBJ2-6; D is undetermined. Trimming stripped 3 bases from V and 0 bases from J, with 9 bases between. The CDR3 is 16 amino acids. CDR1 is LNHDA, CDR2 SQIVND, per germline (reference sequence). The CDR3 protein is CASSIVGSSGANVLTF. The CDR3 bases are TGTGCCAGTAGTATTGTCGGAAGCTCTGGGGCCAACGTCCTGACTTTC.

This clone appeared a single time. This chain's CDR3 is CASSFRTPAEDTEAFF. The CDR3 DNA follows: TGCGCCAGCAGCTTCCGGACGCCCGCCGAAGACACTGAAGCTTTCTTT. The chain employs TRBV5-1 and TRBJ1-1; no firm D call. V dropped 2 bases and J dropped 3 bases, with 17 bases sitting between them. CDR3 length: 16 amino acids. Looked up from germline, CDR1 is SGHRS and CDR2 is YFSETQ. Full variable domain (rest looked up from reference TRBV5-1 and TRBJ1-1): KAGVTQTPRYLIKTRGQQVTLSCSPISGHRSVSWYQQTPGQGLQFLFEYFSETQRNKGNFPGRFSGRQFSNSRSEMNVSTLELGDSALYLCASSFRTPAEDTEAFFGQGTRLTVV.

The V gene is TRBV2, the J gene TRBJ2-1; weak D call: TRBD1 (6 bases). CDR3 size: 13 residues. Trimming took off 3 bases at V and 5 bases at J, with 8 bases between the two ends. CDR1 and CDR2 (germline): SNHLY, FYNNEI. The CDR3: CASSDWTDNEQFF. CDR3 DNA: TGTGCCAGCAGTGATTGGACAGACAATGAGCAGTTCTTC.

This chain connects TRBV15 to TRBJ1-2, with 12 bases fitting TRBD1. The CDR3 length is 16 residues. The ends lost 0 bases at V and 8 bases at J; junction bases unmatched: 7. The germline V gene has CDR1 LNHNV and CDR2 YYDKDF (reference sequence). The CDR3 is CATSRDPGQGAEGYTF. DNA of the CDR3: TGTGCCACCAGCAGAGATCCGGGACAGGGGGCGGAGGGCTACACCTTC.

This clone was detected many times. The rearrangement joins TRBV27 to TRBJ2-7, with 10 bases matching TRBD1. The germline V gene has CDR1 MNHEY and CDR2 SMNVEV (reference sequence). This CDR3 has 13 residues. Unmatched junction bases numbered 8, after V lost 9 bases and J lost 6 bases. As DNA, the CDR3 is TGTGCCAGTTTCGACAGGGGGCGTGGCGAGCAGTACTTC. Its protein is CASFDRGRGEQYF.

This clone occurred once. The rearrangement links TRBV7-6 to TRBJ2-7; 10 bases line up with TRBD2. The CDR3 runs 16 residues. The V and J ends lost 1 base and 0 bases, in that order; junction bases with no gene match: 3. Germline CDR1 and CDR2: SGHVS and FNYEAQ. CDR3 amino acids: CASSLVAGGFSYEQYF. CDR3 nucleotide sequence: TGTGCCAGCAGCTTAGTAGCGGGGGGTTTCTCCTACGAGCAGTACTTC.

V usage is TRBV6-5 and J usage is TRBJ2-3; D is unresolved. This CDR3 comprises 15 residues. Germline V gene data show CDR1 as MNHEY and CDR2 as SVGAGI. V lost 0 bases, J lost 0 bases, and 7 bases lay in between. The CDR3 loop reads CASSYSTDSTDTQYF. Written as DNA, the CDR3 is TGTGCCAGCAGTTACTCTACAGACAGCACAGATACGCAGTATTTT.

The V gene is TRBV6-6, the J gene TRBJ1-2; 9 nucleotides match TRBD1. The CDR3 has 16 residues. J lost 0 bases, V lost 4 bases, and 6 bases had no gene match. Germline CDR1 MNHNY, CDR2 SVGAGI (reference sequence). CDR3 nucleotides: TGTGCCAGCAGTTCAGGACAGGGGAAAGCTAACTATGGCTACACCTTC. Amino acid sequence: CASSSGQGKANYGYTF.

This chain uses TRBV4-1 with TRBJ2-2, with a possible D match to TRBD1 (6 bases). CDR1 is MGHRA and CDR2 is YSYEKL in the germline V gene. The CDR3 is 17 residues long. Between the trimmed V and J ends, which lost 1 base and 2 bases, there was a span of 14 bases. The CDR3 nucleotides are TGCGCCAGCAGCCAAGTGGGACACCTAATAAACACCGGGGAGCTGTTTTTT. This translates into CASSQVGHLINTGELFF.